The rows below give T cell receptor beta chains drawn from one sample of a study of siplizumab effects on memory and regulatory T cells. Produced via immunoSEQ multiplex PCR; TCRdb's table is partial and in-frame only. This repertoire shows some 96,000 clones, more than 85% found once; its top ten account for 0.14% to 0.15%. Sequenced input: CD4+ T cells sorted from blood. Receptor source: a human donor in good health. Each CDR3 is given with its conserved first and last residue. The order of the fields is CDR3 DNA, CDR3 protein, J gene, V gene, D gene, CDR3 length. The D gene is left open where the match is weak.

TGTGCCAGCAGCTCCCCAGAGGGCTCCCACACTGAAGCTTTCTTT,CASSSPEGSHTEAFF,TRBJ1-1,TRBV7-3,NA,15
TGTGCCAGCAGCGGGGGGGGCTGGTCCTACGAGCAGTACTTC,CASSGGGWSYEQYF,TRBJ2-7,TRBV5-6,NA,14
TGTGCCAGCCGAAGATCGGGACAAGGTGGTTATGGCTACACCTTC,CASRRSGQGGYGYTF,TRBJ1-2,TRBV9,NA,15
TGCAGCGTGGCCTCTGATAGCTCCTATAATTCACCCCTCCACTTT,CSVASDSSYNSPLHF,TRBJ1-6,TRBV29-1,NA,15
TGTGCCAGCAGTTATAGCCAGGGCGTGGAAAAACTGTTTTTT,CASSYSQGVEKLFF,TRBJ1-4,TRBV6-5,NA,14
TGTGCCAGCAGCCAGATACAGGGGGCGAGGCCCTACGAGCAGTACTTC,CASSQIQGARPYEQYF,TRBJ2-7,TRBV4-2,TRBD1,16
TGTGCCAGCAGCTGGGGGACACATCGCGACTATGGCTACACCTTC,CASSWGTHRDYGYTF,TRBJ1-2,TRBV5-6,NA,15
TGCGCCAGCAGTCTGGGACAAAGGTCCTTCACAGATACGCAGTATTTT,CASSLGQRSFTDTQYF,TRBJ2-3,TRBV5-1,NA,16
TGTGCCACCAGCAGAGCTGGGGGTCAGCCCCAGCATTTT,CATSRAGGQPQHF,TRBJ1-5,TRBV15,NA,13
TGTGCCAGCAGTCCACGGGTTTTGCGGACTAGCGGACAAGAGACCCAGTACTTC,CASSPRVLRTSGQETQYF,TRBJ2-5,TRBV2,TRBD2,18
TGTGCCTGGAGTGTACGACCAGTTGGGGCCAACGTCCTGACTTTC,CAWSVRPVGANVLTF,TRBJ2-6,TRBV30,NA,15